The T cell receptor beta chain described here comes from a study of blood T cell repertoires in COVID-19 (dated by TCRdb to between 2020 and 2021). About the study as a whole: Samples from collaborators originated in the United States, Italy and Spain and spanned both the acute and convalescent phases of COVID-19. The material from the prospective study consisted of cDNA or gDNA derived from T cells, B-cell-depleted T cells, or PBMCs. The dataset comprised deeply sampled blood TCRbeta repertoires from subjects exposed to, actively infected with, or recovered from COVID-19. The repertoires were released in a freely available public database meant as a resource for research on the immune response to SARS-CoV-2. Samples came from the ongoing ImmuneRACE study (first 160 participants) plus 1,254 subjects from 6 global collaborators. Nearly every sample came with metadata listing a de-identified subject ID, COVID-19 status, age in years and sex. Where HLA class I and class II types were available, the types were taken from metadata supplied by the sample provider, not from assay-based typing. The full study reports these points: The quantity of clinical and demographic metadata differed by source and by participant and was supplied without curation.

The collaborating institutions used their own protocols to collect whole blood in K2EDTA tubes. For TCRbeta analysis, collaborators shipped samples in one of three forms: frozen whole blood, isolated PBMCs, or DNA extracted from either of those sample types. TCRbeta CDR3 regions were amplified from genomic DNA by means of the immunoSEQ Assay, a bias-controlled multiplex PCR. On the study's bioinformatics: The number of nucleated cells in each sample was estimated from the amplification of reference gene primers within the assay. Sequence reads were collapsed and filtered to measure the absolute abundance of every unique TCRbeta CDR3 rearrangement. For each sample, productive Simpson clonality was calculated as the square root of Simpson's diversity index over productive rearrangements. Sourced from immuneACCESS, this table was stored by TCRdb with only in-frame sequences that have V and J called. A share of the clones is absent; for the studies checked, an unresolved V gene accounts for under half, and the remainder has no known explanation. That table gives V, J and clone size, and the DNA gave D and trimming. In this sample the table shows over 200,000 clones, approximately 86% of which occur a single time. The top ten clonotypes cover about 0.65% of the sample.

This clone has a handful of counts. No antigen is known for it. No per-base quality is available; no much larger clone lies one base away. From cysteine to phenylalanine, the CDR3 is 14 amino acids long. The CDR3 DNA has 42 bases and is translated from base 1. The junction carries 15 bases between V and J, which are trimmed by 5 bases and 5 bases respectively. The germline V gene sets CDR1 to SGHNT and CDR2 to YENEEA. The clonotype was recovered from a human donor in a cohort sampled during active COVID-19. The sequence is built from TRBV11-3 and TRBJ1-1; possibly the D gene is TRBD1, per 6 matching bases. Input material: peripheral blood. The DNA is as follows: TGTGCCAGCAGCCCATCAGGGGCTGGAACTGAAGCTTTCTTT. The encoded protein is CASSPSGAGTEAFF. The full variable domain, with segments outside the CDR3 supplied by the reference TRBV11-3 and TRBJ1-1 proteins, appears as EAGVVQSPRYKIIEKKQPVAFWCNPISGHNTLYWYLQNLGQGPELLIRYENEEAVDDSQLPKDRFSAERLKGVDSTLKIQPAELGDSAVYLCASSPSGAGTEAFFGQGTRLTVV.